Sequencing of this TCR beta chain was carried out in a study of CD8 T cells in ankylosing spondylitis. General study findings and limits: Made up of about eight highly homologous variants, a TCR beta motif appeared characteristic of ankylosing spondylitis blood.

This clonotype was recorded a few times. Its antigen remains unidentified. TCRdb re-called the 5' RACE reads through MiXCR, storing one row per CDR3 protein. This table holds 390,000 or so distinct CDR3 sequences, about 22% found once. This clonotype was obtained from a male donor with ankylosing spondylitis. The sequenced material came from blood, either unsorted or a sorted T cell fraction (not recorded which).

CDR3: CASILSTDTQYF. In DNA, the CDR3 is TGTGCCAGCATACTTAGCACAGATACGCAGTATTTT. The chain has TRBV12-3 or TRBV12-4 and TRBJ2-3, with unresolved D. CDR3 length: 12 residues. Trimming took 7 bases from V and 0 from J, leaving 5 bases between them.